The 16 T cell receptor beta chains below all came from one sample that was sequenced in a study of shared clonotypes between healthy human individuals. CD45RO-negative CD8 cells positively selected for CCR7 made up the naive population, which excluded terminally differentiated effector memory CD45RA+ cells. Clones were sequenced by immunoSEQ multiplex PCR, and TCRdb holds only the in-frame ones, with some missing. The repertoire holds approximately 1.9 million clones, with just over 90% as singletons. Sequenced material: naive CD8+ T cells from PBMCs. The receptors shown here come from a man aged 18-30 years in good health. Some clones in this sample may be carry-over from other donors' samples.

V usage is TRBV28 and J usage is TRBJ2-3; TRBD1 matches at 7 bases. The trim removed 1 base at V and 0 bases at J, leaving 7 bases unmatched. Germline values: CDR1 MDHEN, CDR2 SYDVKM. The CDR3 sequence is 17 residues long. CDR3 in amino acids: CASSLSGTEDSTDTQYF. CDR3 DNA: TGTGCCAGCAGTTTATCCGGGACAGAAGATAGCACAGATACGCAGTATTTT.

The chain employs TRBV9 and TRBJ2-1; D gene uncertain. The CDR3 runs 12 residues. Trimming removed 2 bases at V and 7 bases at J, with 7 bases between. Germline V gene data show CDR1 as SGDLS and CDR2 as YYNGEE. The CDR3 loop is CASSVNRNEQFF. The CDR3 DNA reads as TGTGCCAGCAGCGTTAACCGTAATGAGCAGTTCTTC.

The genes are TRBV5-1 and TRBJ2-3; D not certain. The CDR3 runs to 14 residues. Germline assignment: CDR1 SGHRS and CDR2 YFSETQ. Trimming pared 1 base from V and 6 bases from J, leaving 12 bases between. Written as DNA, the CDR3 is TGCGCCAGCAGCTTGATTTTTTCAGGCGATACGCAGTATTTT. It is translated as CASSLIFSGDTQYF. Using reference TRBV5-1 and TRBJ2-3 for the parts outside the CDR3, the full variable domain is KAGVTQTPRYLIKTRGQQVTLSCSPISGHRSVSWYQQTPGQGLQFLFEYFSETQRNKGNFPGRFSGRQFSNSRSEMNVSTLELGDSALYLCASSLIFSGDTQYFGPGTRLTVL.

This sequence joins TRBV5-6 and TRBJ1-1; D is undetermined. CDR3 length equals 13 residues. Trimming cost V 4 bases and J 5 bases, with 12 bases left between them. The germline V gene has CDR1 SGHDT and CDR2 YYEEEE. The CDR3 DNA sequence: TGTGCCAGCAGCCAACTAACGGGGACTGAAGCTTTCTTT. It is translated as CASSQLTGTEAFF.

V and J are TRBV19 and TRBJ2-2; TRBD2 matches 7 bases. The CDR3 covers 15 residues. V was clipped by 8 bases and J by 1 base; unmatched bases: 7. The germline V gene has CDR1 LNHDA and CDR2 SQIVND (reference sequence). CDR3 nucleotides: TGTGCCAGTTGGGCGGGAGAAATGAACACCGGGGAGCTGTTTTTT. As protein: CASWAGEMNTGELFF.

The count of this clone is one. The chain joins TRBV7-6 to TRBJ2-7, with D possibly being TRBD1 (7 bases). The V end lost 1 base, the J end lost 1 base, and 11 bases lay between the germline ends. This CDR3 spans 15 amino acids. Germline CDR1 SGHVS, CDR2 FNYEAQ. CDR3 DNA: TGTGCCAGCAGCTTAGGGACAGGACTATCCTACGAGCAGTACTTC. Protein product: CASSLGTGLSYEQYF.

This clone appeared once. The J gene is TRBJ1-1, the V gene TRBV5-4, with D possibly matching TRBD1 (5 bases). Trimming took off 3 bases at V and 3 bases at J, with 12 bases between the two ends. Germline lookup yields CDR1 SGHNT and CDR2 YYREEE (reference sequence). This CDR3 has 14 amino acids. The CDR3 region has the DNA TGTGCCAGCAGCTCGCGGTCGGGACACACTGAAGCTTTCTTT. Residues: CASSSRSGHTEAFF.

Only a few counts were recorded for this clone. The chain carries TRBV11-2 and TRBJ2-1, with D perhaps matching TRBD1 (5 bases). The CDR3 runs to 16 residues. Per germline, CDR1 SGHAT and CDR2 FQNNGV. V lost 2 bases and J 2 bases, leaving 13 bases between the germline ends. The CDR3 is CASSLSRTLTYNEQFF. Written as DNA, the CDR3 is TGTGCCAGCAGCTTATCGAGGACACTAACCTACAATGAGCAGTTCTTC.

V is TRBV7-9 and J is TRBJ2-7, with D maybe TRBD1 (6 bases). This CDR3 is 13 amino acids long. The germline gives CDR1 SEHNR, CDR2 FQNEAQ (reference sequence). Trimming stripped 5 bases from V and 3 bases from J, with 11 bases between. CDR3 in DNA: TGTGCCAGCAGCGCCCGACAGGTCTACGAGCAGTACTTC. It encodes CASSARQVYEQYF.

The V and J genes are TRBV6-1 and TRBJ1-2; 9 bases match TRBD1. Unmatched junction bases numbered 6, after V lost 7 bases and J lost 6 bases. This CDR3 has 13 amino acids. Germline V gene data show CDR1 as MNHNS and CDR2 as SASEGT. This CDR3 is CASTIRDRDGYTF. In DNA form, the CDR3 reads TGTGCCAGCACCATAAGGGACAGGGATGGCTACACCTTC.

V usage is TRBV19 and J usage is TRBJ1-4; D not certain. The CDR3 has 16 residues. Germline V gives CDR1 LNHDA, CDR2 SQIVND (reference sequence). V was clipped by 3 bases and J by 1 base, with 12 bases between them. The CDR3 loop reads CASSIGFLGTNEKLFF. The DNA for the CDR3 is TGTGCCAGTAGTATTGGGTTCCTGGGAACTAATGAAAAACTGTTTTTT.

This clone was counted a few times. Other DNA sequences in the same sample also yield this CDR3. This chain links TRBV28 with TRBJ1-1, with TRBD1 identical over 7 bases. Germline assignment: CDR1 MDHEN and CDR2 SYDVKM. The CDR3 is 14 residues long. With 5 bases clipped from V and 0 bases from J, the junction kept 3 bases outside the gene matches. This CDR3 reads CASSPGTVNTEAFF. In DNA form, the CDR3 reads TGTGCCAGCAGTCCCGGGACAGTGAACACTGAAGCTTTCTTT.

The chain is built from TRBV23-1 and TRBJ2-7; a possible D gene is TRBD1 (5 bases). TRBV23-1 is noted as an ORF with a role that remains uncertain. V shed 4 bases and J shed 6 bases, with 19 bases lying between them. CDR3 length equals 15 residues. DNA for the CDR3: TGCGCCAGCAGTCCCCAAAGTAAGGGGATACGCGAGCAGTACTTC. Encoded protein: CASSPQSKGIREQYF.

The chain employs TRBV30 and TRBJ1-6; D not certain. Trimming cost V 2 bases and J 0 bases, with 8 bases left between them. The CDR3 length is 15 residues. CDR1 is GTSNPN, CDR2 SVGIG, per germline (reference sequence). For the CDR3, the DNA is TGTGCCTGGAGTCCGGTGGGCTCCTATAATTCACCCCTCCACTTT. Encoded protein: CAWSPVGSYNSPLHF.

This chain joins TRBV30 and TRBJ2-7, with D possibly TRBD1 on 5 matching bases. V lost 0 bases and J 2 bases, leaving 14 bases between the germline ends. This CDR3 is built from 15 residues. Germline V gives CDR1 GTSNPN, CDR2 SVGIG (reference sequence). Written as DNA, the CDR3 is TGTGCCTGGAGTGTCACTCCGGGCAGGGCCTACGAGCAGTACTTC. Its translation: CAWSVTPGRAYEQYF.

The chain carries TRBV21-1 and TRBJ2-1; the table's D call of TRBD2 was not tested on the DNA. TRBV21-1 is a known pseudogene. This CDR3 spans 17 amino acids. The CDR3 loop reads CASSKDFSGGPYNEQFF. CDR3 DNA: TGTGCCAGCAGCAAGGACTTCAGCGGGGGTCCTTACAATGAGCAGTTCTTC.